This T cell receptor (beta chain) is drawn from a study of blood T cell repertoires in COVID-19. Overall study: Both acute and convalescent COVID-19 samples were obtained from the United States, Italy and Spain. The cDNA or gDNA used as material had been derived from T cells, B-cell-depleted T cells, or PBMCs.

In the authors' workflow: The authors estimated nucleated cell counts from reference gene primer amplification. The table came from immunoSEQ multiplex PCR; TCRdb's copy has only in-frame clones and leaves some out. Clone size and the V and J calls come from that table; the DNA yielded D and trimming. The sample yields about 78,000 clones, 80% seen once. Source material: peripheral blood. This TCR came from a man aged 60-69 years with active or convalescent COVID-19.

CDR3 nucleotides: TGTGCCAGCATCCCGTCCTCTAACTATGGCTACACCTTC. Protein product: CASIPSSNYGYTF. This rearrangement joins TRBV7-9 to TRBJ1-2; D is uncertain. Germline CDR1 SEHNR, CDR2 FQNEAQ (reference sequence). V was trimmed by 7 bases and J by 0 bases, leaving 9 bases between them. The CDR3 extends over 13 amino acids.